This TCR beta chain originates from a study of regulatory T cells in long-lasting Graves disease. According to the study, TCR beta libraries were built with iRepertoire HTBI primers and CDR3-region Arm-PCR. Using its own MiXCR run on the multiplex PCR reads, TCRdb lists one record per CDR3 protein. The data hold a few hundred thousand distinct CDR3 sequences, with around 15% observed a single time. This clonotype was seen a few times. Its specificity is not known. Mismatch with germline at one junction end may stem from a read error. From germline, CDR1 is MNHEY and CDR2 SVGAGI. The CDR3 has 15 residues. Time point noted: newly diagnosed GD, antithyroid drugs for less than 3 months. Extracted PBMC RNA gave rise to the TCR library. A peripheral blood sample, roughly 8.7 milliliters in volume, was drawn into EDTA tubes. Whole-study results and caveats: Preferential use of TRBV28, TRBJ1-2 and TRBJ2-5 was seen in persistent disease.

Another study also made use of these data, one on T cells in Graves' hyperthyroidism and ophthalmopathy. This second report adds: Graves' hyperthyroidism is called stable when ophthalmopathy does not progress within 18 months. Most clonotypes that expanded in the thyroid above 0.001 also showed up in blood.

The sample consisted of peripheral blood mononuclear cells (PBMCs), taken at new diagnosis, from a patient treated with antithyroid drugs. The rearrangement joins TRBV6-5 to TRBJ2-2, with D possibly matching TRBD2 (5 bases). The sequence came from a middle-aged man with Graves disease. Here the CDR3 reads CASSHSVEGTGELFF. The CDR3 bases are TGTGCCAGCAGTCACTCGGTTGAGGGCACCGGGGAGCTGTTTTTT.